The TCR beta chain under discussion was sequenced for a study of cytomegalovirus exposure and HLA in healthy donors. Findings and limits, study-wide: Listed as cytomegalovirus-associated were approximately 160 TCR beta chains.

Use of 60 Vbeta and 13 Jbeta primers characterized the PCR. The table came from immunoSEQ multiplex PCR; TCRdb's copy has only in-frame clones and leaves some out. This table has roughly 200,000 clones, 80% to 90% appearing once. This clone came up once. Antigen unknown. Relative to the germline gene, one junction end is altered; a read error may explain this. CDR3 length: 13 amino acids. Germline assignment: CDR1 SQVTM and CDR2 ANQGSEA. This chain uses TRBV29-1 with TRBJ2-6; no reliable D call. The TCR comes from a man aged 30 to 45 in good health and CMV-seronegative. The sample taken for sequencing was PBMCs. CDR3 in amino acids: CGVRRSGANVLTF. The CDR3 bases are TGCGGCGTTCGTCGCTCTGGGGCCAACGTCCTGACTTTC.